This TCR beta chain was recovered during a study of cytomegalovirus exposure and HLA in healthy donors. This clone was counted only a few times. Antigen unknown. Study-wide results and caveats: An observed cluster of highly shared sequence variants was recorded as a likely sequencing artifact.

The V end was cut by 5 bases, the J end by 5 bases, with 12 bases between. CDR1 and CDR2 from the germline V gene are LNHDA and SQIVND (reference sequence). The CDR3 extends over 13 amino acids. PCR involved 60 Vbeta and 13 Jbeta primers. Using immunoSEQ multiplex PCR, the repertoire was profiled, and TCRdb retains in-frame clones only, with some absent. The table lists 150,000 to 200,000 clones, approximately 70% of them singletons. The sequenced sample was PBMCs. The chain carries TRBV19 and TRBJ1-2; D is uncertain. The sequence was obtained from a man in his late teens or twenties in good health and CMV-seropositive. The CDR3 region is CASSASPIYGYTF. The CDR3 DNA is TGTGCCAGTAGTGCCTCGCCTATATATGGCTACACCTTC.